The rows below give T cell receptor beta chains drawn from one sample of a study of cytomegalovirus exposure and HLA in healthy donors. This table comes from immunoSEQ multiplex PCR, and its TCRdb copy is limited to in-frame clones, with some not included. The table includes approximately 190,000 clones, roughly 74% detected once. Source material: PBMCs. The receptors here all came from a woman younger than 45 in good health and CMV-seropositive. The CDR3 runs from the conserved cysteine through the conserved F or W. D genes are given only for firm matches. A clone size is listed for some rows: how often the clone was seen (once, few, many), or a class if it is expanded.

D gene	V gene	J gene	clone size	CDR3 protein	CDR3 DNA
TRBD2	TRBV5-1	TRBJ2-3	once	CASSPAAGVIADTQYF	TGCGCCAGCAGCCCCGCGGCGGGGGTTATCGCAGATACGCAGTATTTT
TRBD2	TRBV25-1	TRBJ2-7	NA	CASSAPGLKSYEQYF	TGTGCCAGCAGTGCCCCGGGACTAAAGAGCTACGAGCAGTACTTC
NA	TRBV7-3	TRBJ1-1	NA	CASSLQGNTEAFF	TGTGCCAGCAGCTTACAGGGGAACACTGAAGCTTTCTTT
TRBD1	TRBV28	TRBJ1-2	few	CASRIPGTGVGYTF	TGTGCCAGCAGGATTCCCGGGACAGGGGTAGGCTACACCTTC
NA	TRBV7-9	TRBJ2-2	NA	CASSLGEAAANTGELFF	TGTGCCAGCAGCTTAGGGGAGGCGGCAGCGAACACCGGGGAGCTGTTTTTT
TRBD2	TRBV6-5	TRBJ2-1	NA	CASTPRGAHEQFF	TGTGCCAGCACTCCGCGGGGGGCGCATGAGCAGTTCTTC
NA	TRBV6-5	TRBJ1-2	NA	CASLGSPNYGYTF	TGTGCCAGCCTGGGGAGTCCTAACTATGGCTACACCTTC
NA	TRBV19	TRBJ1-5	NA	CASRRASNQPQHF	TGTGCCAGTCGCAGGGCTAGCAATCAGCCCCAGCATTTT
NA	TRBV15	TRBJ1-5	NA	CATSRDYQGGQPQHF	TGTGCCACCAGCAGAGATTACCAGGGCGGACAGCCCCAGCATTTT
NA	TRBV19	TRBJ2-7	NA	CASSTRPGAVPYEQYF	TGTGCCAGTAGCACCAGGCCGGGAGCTGTACCCTACGAGCAGTACTTC
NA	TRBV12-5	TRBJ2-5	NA	CASGLDVGAGETQYF	TGTGCTAGTGGTTTGGACGTGGGGGCCGGGGAGACCCAGTACTTC
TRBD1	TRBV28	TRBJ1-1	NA	CASKAQGARGTEAFF	TGTGCCAGCAAAGCACAGGGGGCAAGGGGCACTGAAGCTTTCTTT
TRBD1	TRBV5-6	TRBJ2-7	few	CASSPRTGSYEQYF	TGTGCCAGCAGCCCCCGGACAGGCTCCTACGAGCAGTACTTC
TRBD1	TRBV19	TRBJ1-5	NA	CASSIARDRFNQPQHF	TGTGCCAGTAGTATAGCCCGGGACAGGTTCAATCAGCCCCAGCATTTT
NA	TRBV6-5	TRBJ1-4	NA	CASSYSGELNEKLFF	TGTGCCAGCAGTTACTCGGGAGAGCTCAATGAAAAACTGTTTTTT
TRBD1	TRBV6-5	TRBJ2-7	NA	CASSSTGGHNYEQYF	TGTGCCAGCAGCAGCACAGGGGGTCACAACTACGAGCAGTACTTC
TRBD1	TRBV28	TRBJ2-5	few	CASSRGQGAGETQYF	TGTGCCAGCAGTCGGGGACAGGGGGCAGGAGAGACCCAGTACTTC
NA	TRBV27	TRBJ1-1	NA	CASSARSSEAFF	TGTGCCAGCAGTGCTCGGAGCTCTGAAGCTTTCTTT
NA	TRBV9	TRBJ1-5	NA	CASSVGGDSNQPQHF	TGTGCCAGCAGCGTAGGGGGGGATAGCAATCAGCCCCAGCATTTT
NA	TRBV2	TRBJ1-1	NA	CASSEQWAPTEAFF	TGTGCCAGCAGTGAACAGTGGGCCCCCACTGAAGCTTTCTTT
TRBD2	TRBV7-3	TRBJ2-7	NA	CASSLTPSGGEQYF	TGTGCCAGCAGCTTAACGCCTTCGGGGGGCGAGCAGTACTTC
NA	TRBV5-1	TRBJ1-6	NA	CASSLNRDSYNSPLHF	TGCGCCAGCAGCTTGAACAGGGACTCCTATAATTCACCCCTCCACTTT
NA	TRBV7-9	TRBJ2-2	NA	CASSSGILNTGELFF	TGTGCCAGCAGCTCCGGGATTCTTAACACCGGGGAGCTGTTTTTT
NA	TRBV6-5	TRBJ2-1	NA	CASRTGQGSYNEQFF	TGTGCCAGCAGGACTGGGCAGGGTTCCTACAATGAGCAGTTCTTC
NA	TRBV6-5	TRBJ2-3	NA	CASSYREVSTDTQYF	TGTGCCAGCAGTTACAGGGAGGTTAGCACAGATACGCAGTATTTT
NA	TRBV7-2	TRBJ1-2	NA	CASSLEGSDYGYTF	TGTGCCAGCAGCTTAGAGGGGTCGGACTATGGCTACACCTTC
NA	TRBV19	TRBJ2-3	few	CASTTRVAGRGDTQYF	TGTGCCAGTACCACCCGGGTGGCGGGACGCGGGGATACGCAGTATTTT
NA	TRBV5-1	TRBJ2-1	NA	CASSQGSSYNEQFF	TGCGCCAGCAGCCAGGGGAGCTCCTACAATGAGCAGTTCTTC
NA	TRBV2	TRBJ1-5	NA	CASSGSLKRQPQHF	TGTGCCAGCAGTGGGTCTCTGAAGAGGCAGCCCCAGCATTTT
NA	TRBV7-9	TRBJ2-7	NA	CASSLVGRGYEQYF	TGTGCCAGCAGCTTAGTGGGCAGGGGATACGAGCAGTACTTC
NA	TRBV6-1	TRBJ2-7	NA	CASSEVRASYEQYF	TGTGCCAGCAGTGAAGTACGAGCGTCCTACGAGCAGTACTTC
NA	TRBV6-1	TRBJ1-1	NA	CASRRGPGGETEAFF	TGTGCCAGCAGGCGAGGGCCTGGGGGGGAAACCGAAGCTTTCTTT
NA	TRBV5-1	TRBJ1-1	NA	CASSWGPQGNTEAFF	TGCGCCAGCAGCTGGGGCCCCCAGGGGAACACTGAAGCTTTCTTT